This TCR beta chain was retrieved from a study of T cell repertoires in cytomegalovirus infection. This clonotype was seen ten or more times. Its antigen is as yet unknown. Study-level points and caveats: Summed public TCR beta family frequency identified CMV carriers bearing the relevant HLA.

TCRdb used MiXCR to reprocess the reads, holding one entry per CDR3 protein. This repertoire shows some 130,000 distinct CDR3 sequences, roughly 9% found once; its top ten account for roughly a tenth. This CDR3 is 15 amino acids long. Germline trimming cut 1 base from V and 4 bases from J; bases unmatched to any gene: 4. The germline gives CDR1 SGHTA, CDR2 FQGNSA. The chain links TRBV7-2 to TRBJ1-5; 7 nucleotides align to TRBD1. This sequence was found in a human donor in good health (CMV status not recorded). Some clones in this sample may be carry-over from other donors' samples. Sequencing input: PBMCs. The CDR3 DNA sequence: TGTGCCAGCAGCTTAGATACAGGGGCTAATCAGCCCCAGCATTTT. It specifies CASSLDTGANQPQHF.